This T cell receptor (beta chain) was documented in a study of blood T cells in healthy people across ages. A second about 7 to 11 cycle PCR used barcoded and J-beta primers. From the 5' RACE reads, TCRdb called clonotypes with MiXCR, one entry per CDR3 protein. The sample lists fewer than 1,000,000 distinct CDR3 sequences; roughly 44% were seen once. The CDR3 consists of 14 residues. Deletions cut 5 bases from V and 11 bases from J, with 21 bases between. The germline V gene encodes CDR1 LGHDT and CDR2 YNNKEL (reference sequence). The chain links TRBV3-1 to TRBJ2-5; TRBD2 is a possible D gene (5 bases). Sequences were obtained from blood. The clonotype was recovered from a man in his sixties in good health. The CDR3 nucleotides are TGTGCCAGCAGCGAAAAGACATCGAGGACTGAGCAGTACTTC. Protein product: CASSEKTSRTEQYF.